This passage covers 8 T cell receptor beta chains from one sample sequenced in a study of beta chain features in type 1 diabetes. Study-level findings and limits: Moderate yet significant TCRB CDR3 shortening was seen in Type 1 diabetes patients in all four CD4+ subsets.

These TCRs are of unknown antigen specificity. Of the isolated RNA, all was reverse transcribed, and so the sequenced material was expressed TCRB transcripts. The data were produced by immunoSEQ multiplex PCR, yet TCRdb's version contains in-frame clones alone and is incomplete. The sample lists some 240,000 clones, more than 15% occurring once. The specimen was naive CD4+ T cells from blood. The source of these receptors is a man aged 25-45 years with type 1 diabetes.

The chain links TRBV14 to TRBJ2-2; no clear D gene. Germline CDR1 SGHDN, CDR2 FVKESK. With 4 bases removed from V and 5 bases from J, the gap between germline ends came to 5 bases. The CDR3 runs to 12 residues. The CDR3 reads CASSRNTGELFF. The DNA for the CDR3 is TGTGCCAGCAGCCGAAATACCGGGGAGCTGTTTTTT.

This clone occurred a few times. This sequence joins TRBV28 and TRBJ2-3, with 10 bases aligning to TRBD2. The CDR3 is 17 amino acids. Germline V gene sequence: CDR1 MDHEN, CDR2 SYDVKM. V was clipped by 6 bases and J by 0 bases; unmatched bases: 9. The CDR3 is CASSRIGLAASTDTQYF. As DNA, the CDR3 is TGTGCCAGCAGCAGGATAGGACTAGCGGCCAGCACAGATACGCAGTATTTT. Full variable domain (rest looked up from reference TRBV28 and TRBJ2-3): DVKVTQSSRYLVKRTGEKVFLECVQDMDHENMFWYRQDPGLGLRLIYFSYDVKMKEKGDIPEGYSVSREKKERFSLILESASTNQTSMYLCASSRIGLAASTDTQYFGPGTRLTVL.

DNA for the CDR3: TGCGCCAGCAGCTTGTACCAGGGGAACGAGCAGTACTTC. Its translation: CASSLYQGNEQYF. The genes are TRBV5-1 and TRBJ2-7, with D perhaps matching TRBD1 (6 bases). The V end lost 1 base, the J end lost 5 bases, and 10 bases lay between the germline ends. The germline gives CDR1 SGHRS, CDR2 YFSETQ. This CDR3 has 13 residues.

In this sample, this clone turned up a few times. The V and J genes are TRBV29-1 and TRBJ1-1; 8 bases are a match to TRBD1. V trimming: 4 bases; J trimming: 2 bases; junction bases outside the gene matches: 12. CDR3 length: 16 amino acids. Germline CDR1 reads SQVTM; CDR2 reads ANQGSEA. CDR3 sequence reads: CSVAYVDRGGNTEAFF. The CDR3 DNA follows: TGCAGCGTTGCCTATGTAGACAGGGGTGGTAACACTGAAGCTTTCTTT.

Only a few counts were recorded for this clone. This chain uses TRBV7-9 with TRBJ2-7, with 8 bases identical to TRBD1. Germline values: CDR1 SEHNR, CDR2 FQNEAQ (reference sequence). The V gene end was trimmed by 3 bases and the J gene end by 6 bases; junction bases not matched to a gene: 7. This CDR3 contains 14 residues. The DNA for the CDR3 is TGTGCCAGCAGCTTCCCGGACAGGGAATCCGAGCAGTACTTC. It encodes CASSFPDRESEQYF.

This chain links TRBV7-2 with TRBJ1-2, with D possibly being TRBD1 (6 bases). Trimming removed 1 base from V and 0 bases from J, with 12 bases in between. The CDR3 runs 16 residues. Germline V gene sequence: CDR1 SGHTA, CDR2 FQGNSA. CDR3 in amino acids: CASSLDPQGSNYGYTF. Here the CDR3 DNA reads TGTGCCAGCAGCTTAGACCCACAGGGTTCTAACTATGGCTACACCTTC.

The CDR3 DNA follows: TGTGCCAGCTCACCATTCGAACAGGGTGGGGACACTGAAGCTTTCTTT. This codes for CASSPFEQGGDTEAFF. J is TRBJ1-1 and V is TRBV18; TRBD1 might be the D (6 bases). V gave up 2 bases and J gave up 3 bases, with 16 bases separating them. Per germline, CDR1 KGHSH and CDR2 LQKENI. The CDR3 has 16 residues.

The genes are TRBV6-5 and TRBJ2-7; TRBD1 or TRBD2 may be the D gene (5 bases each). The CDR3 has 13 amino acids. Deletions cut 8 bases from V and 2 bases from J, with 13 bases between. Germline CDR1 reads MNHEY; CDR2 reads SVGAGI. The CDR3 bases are TGTGCCAGCCATCGGGGCGGAACCTACGAGCAGTACTTC. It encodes CASHRGGTYEQYF.